The 32 T cell receptor beta chains reported below all come from one sample, sequenced in a study of control samples from healthy donors and cancer patients. Assay used: immunoSEQ multiplex PCR; TCRdb lists only in-frame clones, some missing. The data show roughly 120,000 clones, roughly 91% seen once. The sample consisted of blood. These receptors all come from a woman aged 70-85 years in good health.

The chain links TRBV7-8 to TRBJ1-2; D is ambiguous. Germline CDR1 and CDR2: SGHVS and FQNEAQ. CDR3 length: 15 amino acids. Trimming shortened V by 5 bases and J by 3 bases, and 16 bases separated the two germline ends. CDR3 region: CASSLEGGNDYGYTF. The CDR3 coding sequence is TGTGCCAGCAGCCTCGAAGGCGGGAACGACTATGGCTACACCTTC.

The chain has TRBV6-5 and TRBJ2-7, with unresolved D. The germline V and J ends were trimmed by 7 bases and 3 bases, with 13 bases remaining between them. The CDR3 runs 13 residues. Per the germline V gene, CDR1 is MNHEY and CDR2 is SVGAGI. This CDR3 reads CASMEQSIYEQYF. DNA of the CDR3: TGTGCCAGCATGGAACAGAGCATCTACGAGCAGTACTTC.

The gene calls are TRBV7-9 and TRBJ1-2; D gene unclear. V was trimmed by 5 bases and J by 0 bases, leaving 19 bases between them. Germline CDR1 reads SEHNR; CDR2 reads FQNEAQ (reference sequence). This CDR3 spans 17 amino acids. This chain's CDR3 is CASSPGGTGASNYGYTF. In DNA, the CDR3 is TGTGCCAGCAGCCCCGGAGGCACCGGAGCTTCTAACTATGGCTACACCTTC.

This clone has more than one count but fewer than ten. The chain employs TRBV7-8 and TRBJ1-1; D remains unclear. Germline V gene sequence: CDR1 SGHVS, CDR2 FQNEAQ. CDR3 size: 14 residues. Trimming pared 3 bases from V and 1 base from J, leaving 9 bases between. The CDR3, as DNA: TGTGCCAGCAGCTTGTCAATGGGGAACACTGAAGCTTTCTTT. As protein: CASSLSMGNTEAFF.

J is TRBJ2-7 and V is TRBV2; 11 nucleotides match TRBD1. The CDR3 totals 14 residues. Germline-derived CDR1 and CDR2 are SNHLY and FYNNEI. The V gene end was trimmed by 5 bases and the J gene end by 3 bases; junction bases not matched to a gene: 3. Here the CDR3 DNA reads TGTGCCAGCAGTATCGGGACAGGGGGCTACGAGCAGTACTTC. Encoded protein: CASSIGTGGYEQYF.

The chain combines TRBV4-2 with TRBJ1-2; 8 bases fit TRBD1. The J segment lost 2 bases and the V segment lost 1 base, leaving 3 bases of the junction unmatched. CDR1 is LGHNA and CDR2 is YNFKEQ in the germline V gene. CDR3 length equals 15 residues. The CDR3 here is CASSQAGTGNYGYTF. The CDR3 DNA reads TGTGCCAGCAGCCAAGCGGGGACAGGCAACTATGGCTACACCTTC.

This chain links TRBV10-3 with TRBJ1-6; D not resolved. This CDR3 comprises 16 residues. Trimming cost V 10 bases and J 5 bases, with 21 bases left between them. Germline V gene lookup returns CDR1 ENHRY and CDR2 SYGVKD. The CDR3 coding sequence is TGTGCCACCTCGGACGAGGGCTCATTCAATAATTCACCCCTCCACTTT. Translation: CATSDEGSFNNSPLHF.

The chain links TRBV5-1 to TRBJ2-2, with D perhaps matching TRBD1 (6 bases). The CDR3 runs to 13 residues. V was cut by 6 bases and J by 3 bases, with 9 bases left in between. Germline CDR1 SGHRS, CDR2 YFSETQ. CDR3 DNA: TGCGCCAGCAAAAAGGGGGACACCGGGGAGCTGTTTTTT. This codes for CASKKGDTGELFF.

J is TRBJ2-6 and V is TRBV5-1, with D perhaps matching TRBD1 or TRBD2 (5 bases each). This CDR3 is 15 amino acids long. V lost 4 bases to trimming and J lost 4 bases, with 12 bases between them. CDR1 is SGHRS, CDR2 YFSETQ, per germline. Written as DNA, the CDR3 is TGCGCCAGCAGCCAGGGAGCGTCCGGGGCCAACGTCCTGACTTTC. It is translated as CASSQGASGANVLTF.

The chain recombines TRBV7-8 with TRBJ2-3; possibly TRBD1 for D (6 bases). The length of the CDR3 is 15 residues. V lost 5 bases and J lost 2, with 14 bases in between. Germline-derived CDR1 and CDR2 are SGHVS and FQNEAQ. The CDR3 here is CASSPPGQNTDTQYF. The CDR3 DNA sequence: TGTGCCAGCAGCCCCCCCGGACAGAACACAGATACGCAGTATTTT.

This chain links TRBV4-3 with TRBJ1-2; the match to TRBD1 covers 8 bases. The CDR3 is 14 amino acids. Looked up from germline, CDR1 is LGHNA and CDR2 is YSLEER. Trimming took 3 bases from V and 7 from J; bases not matched to a gene: 7. CDR3 sequence reads: CASSQKLQGAGYTF. CDR3 nucleotides: TGCGCCAGCAGCCAGAAATTGCAGGGGGCTGGCTACACCTTC.

The chain recombines TRBV5-4 with TRBJ1-3; D possibly corresponds to TRBD1 (5 bases). Trimming shortened V by 3 bases and J by 0 bases, and 16 bases separated the two germline ends. This CDR3 comprises 17 residues. Germline V gives CDR1 SGHNT, CDR2 YYREEE (reference sequence). The CDR3 loop reads CASSSTMGVSSGNTIYF. CDR3 DNA: TGTGCCAGCAGCTCGACCATGGGGGTATCCTCTGGAAACACCATATATTTT.

The rearrangement joins TRBV5-1 to TRBJ2-5, with a possible D match to TRBD2 (5 bases). CDR1 is SGHRS, CDR2 YFSETQ, per germline. Deletions cut 0 bases from V and 3 bases from J, with 12 bases between. This CDR3 is built from 15 residues. The CDR3 loop is CASSLAKGVEETQYF. DNA of the CDR3: TGCGCCAGCAGCTTGGCCAAGGGAGTGGAAGAGACCCAGTACTTC.

As regards this clone: Germline is not matched at one junction end, which may reflect a read error. The CDR3 DNA reads as TGTGCCAGCAGCTTAGGGCCAGGGGATTACGGGCAGTACTTC. As protein: CASSLGPGDYGQYF. J is TRBJ2-7 and V is TRBV13; the D gene is possibly TRBD1 (6 bases). Germline V gene lookup returns CDR1 PRHDT and CDR2 FYEKMQ (reference sequence). The CDR3 has 14 residues.

This chain uses TRBV6-5 with TRBJ1-5; the D gene is possibly TRBD1 (5 bases). Per germline, CDR1 MNHEY and CDR2 SVGAGI. Between the trimmed V and J ends, which lost 4 bases and 4 bases, there was a span of 8 bases. The CDR3 consists of 13 residues. This chain's CDR3 is CASSLGPNQPQHF. Written as DNA, the CDR3 is TGTGCCAGCAGTTTGGGGCCAAATCAGCCCCAGCATTTT.

This clone was observed once. The chain joins TRBV5-1 to TRBJ1-2; D call uncertain. V lost 7 bases and J 4 bases, leaving 11 bases between the germline ends. The CDR3 contains 12 residues. The germline V gene encodes CDR1 SGHRS and CDR2 YFSETQ. The DNA of the CDR3 is TGCGCCAGCGGCGGGGAGGGCTATGGCTACACCTTC. This codes for CASGGEGYGYTF.

This chain connects TRBV4-3 to TRBJ1-5; 7 nucleotides align to TRBD1. Germline trimming cut 4 bases from V and 4 bases from J; bases unmatched to any gene: 1. Germline CDR1 reads LGHNA; CDR2 reads YSLEER. CDR3 size: 13 residues. The CDR3 nucleotides are TGCGCCAGCAGCCCGGACAGGAATCAGCCCCAGCATTTT. Translated: CASSPDRNQPQHF.

The chain uses TRBV12-3 or TRBV12-4 and TRBJ1-1; D is undetermined. V was trimmed by 3 bases and J by 1 base, leaving 6 bases between them. CDR3 length: 13 amino acids. CDR3 sequence reads: CASSLWENTEAFF. As DNA, the CDR3 is TGTGCCAGCAGTTTGTGGGAGAACACTGAAGCTTTCTTT.

This clone was observed a few times. Additional DNA sequences in this sample encode the identical CDR3. The CDR3 region is CASSDLQGDGYTF. In DNA form, the CDR3 reads TGTGCCAGCAGTGACTTGCAGGGGGATGGCTACACCTTC. This chain links TRBV2 with TRBJ1-2; 7 nucleotides align to TRBD1. V trimming: 3 bases; J trimming: 6 bases; junction bases outside the gene matches: 4. This CDR3 comprises 13 residues. Germline CDR1 and CDR2: SNHLY and FYNNEI. Filled out from reference TRBV2 and TRBJ1-2, the complete variable domain reads EPEVTQTPSHQVTQMGQEVILRCVPISNHLYFYWYRQILGQKVEFLVSFYNNEISEKSEIFDDQFSVERPDGSNFTLKIRSTKLEDSAMYFCASSDLQGDGYTFGSGTRLTVV.

V and J are TRBV4-2 and TRBJ2-7; TRBD2 is a possible D gene (7 bases). The CDR3 spans 17 residues. Germline V gene sequence: CDR1 LGHNA, CDR2 YNFKEQ. V lost 2 bases, J lost 2 bases, and 19 bases lay in between. Here the CDR3 DNA reads TGTGCCAGCAGCCAACCCCGAGGGGGGGGGCCTCCCTACGAGCAGTACTTC. As protein: CASSQPRGGGPPYEQYF.

This chain links TRBV5-6 with TRBJ2-6; D remains unclear. This CDR3 comprises 17 residues. The germline V gene has CDR1 SGHDT and CDR2 YYEEEE. Trimming removed 0 bases at V and 0 bases at J, with 10 bases between. CDR3 residues: CASSLDPRSSGANVLTF. CDR3 DNA sequence: TGTGCCAGCAGCTTGGATCCCAGGAGCTCTGGGGCCAACGTCCTGACTTTC.

The V and J genes are TRBV5-1 and TRBJ1-5; D is unresolved. This CDR3 contains 15 residues. V was cut by 0 bases and J by 1 base, with 8 bases left in between. The V gene's germline CDR1 is SGHRS and CDR2 YFSETQ. CDR3 in amino acids: CASSLAGGSNQPQHF. CDR3 in DNA: TGCGCCAGCAGCTTGGCCGGCGGGAGCAATCAGCCCCAGCATTTT.

This clone has a single count. V is TRBV6-2 or TRBV6-3 and J is TRBJ1-4; D unresolved. CDR1 and CDR2 (germline): MNHEY, SVGEGT. V was clipped by 0 bases and J by 0 bases, with 5 bases between them. The CDR3 extends over 15 amino acids. The CDR3 DNA reads TGTGCCAGCAGTTACTCGGCTACAACTAATGAAAAACTGTTTTTT. It codes for CASSYSATTNEKLFF.

This clone showed up just once. The chain employs TRBV7-8 and TRBJ2-5; 8 bases are shared with TRBD2. V dropped 1 base and J dropped 1; count of bases not matched to a gene: 5. There are 16 residues in the CDR3. The V gene's germline CDR1 is SGHVS and CDR2 FQNEAQ. The CDR3 protein is CASSLVAGGSQETQYF. CDR3 sequence (DNA): TGTGCCAGCAGCTTAGTCGCGGGGGGATCCCAAGAGACCCAGTACTTC.

V is TRBV2 and J is TRBJ1-5, with 10 positions matching TRBD1. This CDR3 is built from 16 residues. Per the germline V gene, CDR1 is SNHLY and CDR2 is FYNNEI. V was clipped by 4 bases and J by 6 bases; unmatched bases: 9. CDR3 coding DNA: TGTGCCAGCAGTGCACCGACAGGGGGCCGTGGTCAGCCCCAGCATTTT. Protein: CASSAPTGGRGQPQHF.

V is TRBV27 and J is TRBJ1-2, with D uncertain. Germline V gene lookup returns CDR1 MNHEY and CDR2 SMNVEV (reference sequence). This CDR3 spans 15 amino acids. V lost 0 bases to trimming and J lost 5 bases, with 13 bases between them. CDR3 protein: CASSLSPFGPYGYTF. The CDR3 bases are TGTGCCAGCAGTTTATCCCCCTTCGGGCCGTATGGCTACACCTTC.

J is TRBJ2-3 and V is TRBV11-3, with TRBD1 matching over 9 bases. This CDR3 has 14 amino acids. Per germline, CDR1 SGHNT and CDR2 YENEEA. V was clipped by 5 bases and J by 7 bases; unmatched bases: 7. CDR3 in DNA: TGTGCCAGCAGCACCACAGGGGGCGCAAATACGCAGTATTTT. This encodes CASSTTGGANTQYF.

The rearrangement uses TRBV19 and TRBJ2-5; 7 bases are a match to TRBD1. Losses at the gene ends were 4 bases for V and 4 bases for J; bases not matched to a gene: 9. CDR3 length: 15 residues. CDR1 and CDR2 from the germline V gene are LNHDA and SQIVND (reference sequence). Here the CDR3 reads CASSKWDSNIETQYF. The CDR3 nucleotides are TGTGCCAGTAGTAAGTGGGACAGTAATATAGAGACCCAGTACTTC.

The chain couples TRBV7-3 to TRBJ2-2; TRBD1 agrees at 8 bases. CDR3 size: 15 residues. CDR1 and CDR2 (germline): SGHTA, FQGTGA. V lost 2 bases and J lost 3; bases outside the gene matches: 2. The CDR3 here is CASSLQGADTGELFF. The CDR3 DNA reads as TGTGCCAGCAGCTTACAGGGGGCGGACACCGGGGAGCTGTTTTTT.

The J gene is TRBJ2-1, the V gene TRBV7-2, with D possibly matching TRBD2 (6 bases). Trimming cost V 4 bases and J 3 bases, with 13 bases left between them. The germline CDR1 and CDR2 sequences are SGHTA and FQGNSA. The CDR3 covers 15 residues. CDR3 in amino acids: CASSSRDSYYNEQFF. The CDR3 nucleotides read TGTGCCAGCAGCTCCCGGGACTCATACTACAATGAGCAGTTCTTC.

The chain recombines TRBV15 with TRBJ2-7; TRBD1 or TRBD2 may be the D gene (5 bases each). Trimming stripped 0 bases from V and 3 bases from J, with 12 bases between. Germline CDR1 is LNHNV and CDR2 is YYDKDF (reference sequence). This CDR3 has 15 residues. The DNA for the CDR3 is TGTGCCACCAGCAGAGATCCCGGGGCCTACTACGAGCAGTACTTC. This codes for CATSRDPGAYYEQYF.

This rearrangement joins TRBV7-9 to TRBJ2-1, with D possibly being TRBD1 or TRBD2 (5 bases each). Germline CDR1 is SEHNR and CDR2 is FQNEAQ (reference sequence). There are 13 residues in the CDR3. Trimming pared 6 bases from V and 9 bases from J, leaving 15 bases between. The CDR3 reads CASSLGDWREQFF. CDR3 DNA: TGTGCCAGCAGTCTGGGGGATTGGCGTGAGCAGTTCTTC.